This is a list of T cell receptor beta chains from one sample in a study of shared clonotypes between healthy human individuals. Clones were sequenced by immunoSEQ multiplex PCR, and TCRdb holds only the in-frame ones, with some missing. There are 1.4 million or so clones in the sample; about 98.5% occur only once, and approximately 0.4% lies in the top ten. What was sequenced was naive CD4+ T cells sorted from blood. The receptors derive from a man aged 30 to 45 in good health. CDR3s include the opening cysteine and the closing phenylalanine or tryptophan. Each record gives: V gene, J gene, D gene, clone size, CDR3 protein, CDR3 DNA. The D gene is left open where the match is weak. Expanded clones get a size class; other rows say once, few or many, or leave the size out.

v_gene: TRBV9
j_gene: TRBJ1-4
d_gene: TRBD1
abundance: .
CDR3aa: CASSRGQRDEKLFF
CDR3nt: TGTGCCAGCAGCCGGGGACAGCGGGATGAAAAACTGTTTTTT

v_gene: TRBV2
j_gene: TRBJ2-7
d_gene: .
abundance: .
CDR3aa: CASSYDLAEPYEQYF
CDR3nt: TGTGCCAGCAGTTACGATTTGGCGGAGCCCTACGAGCAGTACTTC

v_gene: TRBV6-5
j_gene: TRBJ1-1
d_gene: TRBD1
abundance: .
CDR3aa: CASRRQGGMHTEAFF
CDR3nt: TGTGCCAGCAGACGACAGGGGGGGATGCACACTGAAGCTTTCTTT

v_gene: TRBV29-1
j_gene: TRBJ2-3
d_gene: TRBD2
abundance: .
CDR3aa: CSVLGTSGDTDTQYF
CDR3nt: TGCAGCGTCCTAGGCACTAGCGGGGACACAGATACGCAGTATTTT

v_gene: TRBV5-1
j_gene: TRBJ2-2
d_gene: .
abundance: once
CDR3aa: CASSPTETNTGELFF
CDR3nt: TGCGCCAGCAGCCCCACGGAAACAAACACCGGGGAGCTGTTTTTT

v_gene: TRBV5-4
j_gene: TRBJ2-3
d_gene: TRBD2
abundance: once
CDR3aa: CASSASGRFTDTQYF
CDR3nt: TGTGCCAGCAGCGCTAGCGGGAGGTTCACAGATACGCAGTATTTT

v_gene: TRBV30
j_gene: TRBJ1-4
d_gene: .
abundance: .
CDR3aa: CAWNRATNEKLFF
CDR3nt: TGTGCCTGGAACAGGGCAACTAATGAAAAACTGTTTTTT

v_gene: TRBV30
j_gene: TRBJ2-7
d_gene: TRBD2
abundance: .
CDR3aa: CAWTNGGDEQYF
CDR3nt: TGTGCCTGGACAAATGGGGGGGACGAGCAGTACTTC

v_gene: TRBV30
j_gene: TRBJ2-2
d_gene: TRBD1
abundance: once
CDR3aa: CAWSVLRGRRTGELFF
CDR3nt: TGTGCCTGGAGTGTACTGAGGGGGCGGAGGACCGGGGAGCTGTTTTTT

v_gene: TRBV28
j_gene: TRBJ1-1
d_gene: .
abundance: .
CDR3aa: CASSSGRGPMNTEAFF
CDR3nt: TGTGCCAGCAGTAGTGGCCGAGGCCCCATGAACACTGAAGCTTTCTTT

v_gene: TRBV9
j_gene: TRBJ1-1
d_gene: .
abundance: .
CDR3aa: CASNPAGGTEAFF
CDR3nt: TGTGCCAGCAACCCGGCAGGCGGCACTGAAGCTTTCTTT

v_gene: TRBV10-2
j_gene: TRBJ2-7
d_gene: .
abundance: .
CDR3aa: CASRAGSYEQYF
CDR3nt: TGCGCCAGCAGGGCAGGTAGCTACGAGCAGTACTTC

v_gene: TRBV29-1
j_gene: TRBJ2-7
d_gene: .
abundance: .
CDR3aa: CSALTGWRAGEQYF
CDR3nt: TGCAGCGCCCTGACGGGCTGGAGGGCGGGCGAGCAGTACTTC

v_gene: TRBV11-2
j_gene: TRBJ2-7
d_gene: TRBD2
abundance: .
CDR3aa: CASSFASGSWYEQYF
CDR3nt: TGTGCCAGCAGCTTTGCTAGCGGGAGTTGGTACGAGCAGTACTTC

v_gene: TRBV29-1
j_gene: TRBJ2-5
d_gene: TRBD1
abundance: .
CDR3aa: CSSDRGETQYF
CDR3nt: TGCAGCTCAGACAGGGGAGAGACCCAGTACTTC

v_gene: TRBV7-9
j_gene: TRBJ2-3
d_gene: .
abundance: .
CDR3aa: CASSLGRAHTDTQYF
CDR3nt: TGTGCCAGCAGCTTAGGCAGGGCGCACACAGATACGCAGTATTTT

v_gene: TRBV4-3
j_gene: TRBJ2-7
d_gene: TRBD2
abundance: .
CDR3aa: CASSQDLGTSGNPSYEQYF
CDR3nt: TGCGCCAGCAGCCAAGACCTAGGGACTAGCGGGAACCCTTCCTACGAGCAGTACTTC

v_gene: TRBV18
j_gene: TRBJ2-1
d_gene: TRBD2
abundance: .
CDR3aa: CASSPPGLAGGSYNEQFF
CDR3nt: TGTGCCAGCTCACCACCGGGACTAGCGGGAGGGTCTTACAATGAGCAGTTCTTC

v_gene: TRBV7-9
j_gene: TRBJ1-2
d_gene: .
abundance: .
CDR3aa: CASSLLGKATDGYTF
CDR3nt: TGTGCCAGCAGCTTACTAGGGAAAGCGACAGATGGCTACACCTTC

v_gene: TRBV12-5
j_gene: TRBJ1-2
d_gene: .
abundance: .
CDR3aa: CASGPRGADYGYTF
CDR3nt: TGTGCTAGTGGTCCTCGAGGGGCTGACTATGGCTACACCTTC

v_gene: TRBV6-6
j_gene: TRBJ2-7
d_gene: .
abundance: once
CDR3aa: CASSYSQGNSYEQYF
CDR3nt: TGTGCCAGCAGTTACTCTCAGGGGAACTCCTACGAGCAGTACTTC

v_gene: TRBV7-9
j_gene: TRBJ2-7
d_gene: TRBD2
abundance: .
CDR3aa: CASSLRASGRALGYEQYF
CDR3nt: TGTGCCAGCAGCTTAAGGGCTAGCGGGAGGGCCCTGGGCTACGAGCAGTACTTC

v_gene: TRBV14
j_gene: TRBJ2-5
d_gene: .
abundance: .
CDR3aa: CASSQTAGYTQETQYF
CDR3nt: TGTGCCAGCAGCCAAACGGCGGGTTATACTCAAGAGACCCAGTACTTC

v_gene: TRBV27
j_gene: TRBJ1-2
d_gene: .
abundance: .
CDR3aa: CASSLRGVYGYTF
CDR3nt: TGTGCCAGCAGTTTACGAGGGGTCTATGGCTACACCTTC

v_gene: TRBV28
j_gene: TRBJ2-5
d_gene: .
abundance: .
CDR3aa: CASSAAPPQETQYF
CDR3nt: TGTGCCAGCAGTGCTGCCCCCCCCCAAGAGACCCAGTACTTC

v_gene: TRBV6-1
j_gene: TRBJ2-7
d_gene: TRBD2
abundance: .
CDR3aa: CASNRGTISEQYF
CDR3nt: TGTGCCAGCAACCGCGGGACTATCTCCGAGCAGTACTTC

v_gene: TRBV30
j_gene: TRBJ2-7
d_gene: .
abundance: once
CDR3aa: CAWSVARRARGYEQYF
CDR3nt: TGTGCCTGGAGTGTAGCGCGGAGGGCCAGGGGGTACGAGCAGTACTTC

v_gene: TRBV5-1
j_gene: TRBJ1-2
d_gene: TRBD1
abundance: .
CDR3aa: CASSMGQESSYGYTF
CDR3nt: TGCGCCAGCAGCATGGGACAGGAGTCTTCTTATGGCTACACCTTC

v_gene: TRBV5-6
j_gene: TRBJ1-5
d_gene: .
abundance: .
CDR3aa: CASSFRDSNQPQHF
CDR3nt: TGTGCCAGCAGCTTTCGGGATAGCAATCAGCCCCAGCATTTT

v_gene: TRBV18
j_gene: TRBJ1-5
d_gene: .
abundance: .
CDR3aa: CASSPGRVGNQPQHF
CDR3nt: TGTGCCAGCTCACCAGGCAGGGTCGGCAATCAGCCCCAGCATTTT

v_gene: TRBV5-1
j_gene: TRBJ2-7
d_gene: .
abundance: .
CDR3aa: CASSLTSLNYEQYF
CDR3nt: TGCGCCAGCAGCTTGACGAGCCTGAACTACGAGCAGTACTTC

v_gene: TRBV7-3
j_gene: TRBJ2-2
d_gene: .
abundance: .
CDR3aa: CASSYKGTGELFF
CDR3nt: TGTGCCAGCAGCTACAAGGGCACCGGGGAGCTGTTTTTT

v_gene: TRBV5-1
j_gene: TRBJ2-3
d_gene: TRBD2
abundance: .
CDR3aa: CASSAGLAGGTSTDTQYF
CDR3nt: TGCGCCAGCAGCGCGGGACTAGCGGGTGGGACTAGCACAGATACGCAGTATTTT

v_gene: TRBV5-1
j_gene: TRBJ2-7
d_gene: .
abundance: .
CDR3aa: CASSEGRAGEQYF
CDR3nt: TGCGCCAGCAGCGAAGGCAGGGCGGGGGAGCAGTACTTC

v_gene: TRBV9
j_gene: TRBJ2-1
d_gene: .
abundance: .
CDR3aa: CASSFRDPRGEQFF
CDR3nt: TGTGCCAGCAGCTTCCGGGATCCCCGAGGCGAGCAGTTCTTC

v_gene: TRBV2
j_gene: TRBJ1-5
d_gene: .
abundance: .
CDR3aa: CASTRYASQPQHF
CDR3nt: TGTGCCAGCACCCGATACGCCTCTCAGCCCCAGCATTTT

v_gene: TRBV14
j_gene: TRBJ2-7
d_gene: .
abundance: .
CDR3aa: CASSQGVGQGGTYEQYF
CDR3nt: TGTGCCAGCAGCCAGGGAGTCGGACAGGGAGGGACCTACGAGCAGTACTTC

v_gene: TRBV30
j_gene: TRBJ2-7
d_gene: .
abundance: .
CDR3aa: CAWCQGSYEQYF
CDR3nt: TGTGCCTGGTGCCAGGGTTCCTACGAGCAGTACTTC

v_gene: TRBV5-1
j_gene: TRBJ2-1
d_gene: TRBD2
abundance: .
CDR3aa: CASSLGFSAGGQEQFF
CDR3nt: TGCGCCAGCAGCTTGGGGTTTTCGGCGGGAGGACAGGAGCAGTTCTTC

v_gene: TRBV10-3
j_gene: TRBJ2-7
d_gene: TRBD1
abundance: .
CDR3aa: CAISESNFRGTGVYEQYF
CDR3nt: TGTGCCATCAGTGAGTCGAACTTCCGAGGGACAGGGGTCTACGAGCAGTACTTC

v_gene: TRBV19
j_gene: TRBJ2-7
d_gene: TRBD2
abundance: .
CDR3aa: CASSRSGRDNEQYF
CDR3nt: TGTGCCAGTAGTAGGAGCGGGAGGGACAACGAGCAGTACTTC

v_gene: TRBV28
j_gene: TRBJ1-4
d_gene: .
abundance: .
CDR3aa: CASYPTGATNEKLFF
CDR3nt: TGTGCCAGCTATCCAACCGGGGCAACTAATGAAAAACTGTTTTTT